This T cell receptor beta chain was found in a study of blood T cell repertoires in COVID-19. Turning to the study itself: Acute and convalescent COVID-19 samples came from the United States, Italy and Spain. The analysed material was cDNA or gDNA that came from T cells, B-cell-depleted T cells, or PBMCs.

Trimming took 4 bases from V and 1 from J; bases not matched to a gene: 7. The germline V gene encodes CDR1 MNHEY and CDR2 SVGAGI. This CDR3 is built from 15 residues. Enrolled during active infection, Seattle patients were then followed longitudinally. Clones were sequenced by immunoSEQ multiplex PCR, and TCRdb holds only the in-frame ones, with some missing. The repertoire consists of around 150,000 clones, with roughly 89% occurring once and the leading ten covering approximately 9%. Sequencing was carried out using peripheral blood. The sequence was obtained from a man aged 30 to 39 with COVID-19, enrolled during active disease. The rearrangement uses TRBV6-5 and TRBJ2-7, with 7 bases matching TRBD1. CDR3 nucleotides: TGTGCCAGCAGTTCCGGGACAGACTATTCCTACGAGCAGTACTTC. Amino acid sequence: CASSSGTDYSYEQYF.